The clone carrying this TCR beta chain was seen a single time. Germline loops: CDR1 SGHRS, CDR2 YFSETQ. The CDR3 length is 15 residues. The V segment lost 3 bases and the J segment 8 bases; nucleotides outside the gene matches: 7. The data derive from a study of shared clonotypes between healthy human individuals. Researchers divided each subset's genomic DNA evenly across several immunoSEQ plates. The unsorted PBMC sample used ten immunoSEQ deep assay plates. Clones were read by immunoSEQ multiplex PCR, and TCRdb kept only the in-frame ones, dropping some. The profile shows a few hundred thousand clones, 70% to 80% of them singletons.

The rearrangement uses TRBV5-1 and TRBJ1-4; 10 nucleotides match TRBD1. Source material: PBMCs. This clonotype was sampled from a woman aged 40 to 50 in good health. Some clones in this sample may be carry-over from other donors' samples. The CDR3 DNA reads TGCGCCAGCAGCTCGGGGACAGGGGATATAGAAAAACTGTTTTTT. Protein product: CASSSGTGDIEKLFF.